This entry lists 7 T cell receptor beta chains sequenced from one sample in a study of CD8 T cells in ankylosing spondylitis. Study-level results: Ankylosing spondylitis blood seemed to carry a telltale TCR beta motif made of roughly 8 highly homologous variants.

Each CDR3 protein gets one entry after TCRdb re-called the 5' RACE reads with MiXCR. The sample includes roughly 700,000 distinct CDR3 sequences, roughly 20% of them seen just once. These receptors lack a known antigen. The sequenced material came from blood, either unsorted or a sorted T cell fraction (not recorded which). Receptors originate from a male donor with ankylosing spondylitis.

There are a few counts of this clonotype. V is TRBV12-3 or TRBV12-4 and J is TRBJ2-7; no clear D gene. The CDR3 length is 14 residues. Trimming cost V 1 base and J 3 bases, with 10 bases left between them. The CDR3 DNA is TGTGCCAGCAGTTTAGGAGAACTTTTCTACGAGCAGTACTTC. Translating it yields CASSLGELFYEQYF.

The chain uses TRBV4-2 and TRBJ1-2; D ambiguous. The CDR3 extends over 15 amino acids. The germline CDR1 and CDR2 sequences are LGHNA and YNFKEQ. Trimming shortened V by 0 bases and J by 3 bases, and 11 bases separated the two germline ends. The CDR3 sequence is CASSQDKGLHYGYTF. CDR3 sequence (DNA): TGTGCCAGCAGCCAAGACAAGGGTCTGCACTATGGCTACACCTTC.

This clonotype was seen a few times. The chain couples TRBV20-1 to TRBJ1-5, with D tentatively TRBD1 (6 bases). The CDR3 runs 15 residues. V lost 3 bases and J lost 2, with 14 bases in between. CDR1 is DFQATT and CDR2 is SNEGSKA in the germline V gene (reference sequence). The CDR3 loop reads CSASATGRRNQPQHF. DNA for the CDR3: TGCAGTGCTAGTGCAACAGGGAGACGCAATCAGCCCCAGCATTTT.

This clonotype appeared a few times. The rearrangement links TRBV11-3 to TRBJ2-7, with TRBD1 as a possible D gene (6 bases). The CDR3 sequence is 14 residues long. The germline CDR1 and CDR2 sequences are SGHNT and YENEEA. The ends were cut back, 4 bases at V and 3 bases at J, with 13 bases in the middle. DNA for the CDR3: TGTGCCAGCAGCTCCGAGGGACACCACTACGAGCAGTACTTC. Amino acid sequence: CASSSEGHHYEQYF.

The chain has TRBV28 and TRBJ2-1; 7 bases match TRBD1. This CDR3 is built from 16 residues. Per the germline V gene, CDR1 is MDHEN and CDR2 is SYDVKM. With 4 bases clipped from V and 2 bases from J, the junction kept 8 bases outside the gene matches. The CDR3 is CASSSTWDRTYNEQFF. The DNA of the CDR3 is TGTGCCAGCAGTTCAACCTGGGACAGAACCTACAATGAGCAGTTCTTC.

J is TRBJ2-2 and V is TRBV24-1; the match to TRBD1 covers 7 bases. Germline V gene lookup returns CDR1 KGHDR and CDR2 SFDVKD. Trimming at V came to 3 bases and at J to 5 bases, leaving 8 bases not matched to a gene. This CDR3 comprises 16 residues. In nucleotides, the CDR3 is TGTGCCACCAGTGATACGACGCAGGGGGAGACCGGGGAGCTGTTTTTT. It translates to CATSDTTQGETGELFF.

The chain joins TRBV7-7 to TRBJ2-5; the D gene is possibly TRBD1 (5 bases). Germline V gene data show CDR1 as SSHAT and CDR2 as FNYEAQ (reference sequence). This CDR3 comprises 15 residues. V gave up 2 bases and J gave up 0 bases, with 10 bases separating them. CDR3 bases: TGTGCCAGCAGCTTAAATTCAGGGTACCAAGAGACCCAGTACTTC. It codes for CASSLNSGYQETQYF.